The 6 T cell receptor beta chains listed next were all sequenced from one sample in a study of Ad26.COV2.S vaccination and SARS-CoV-2 variants. Measured with immunoSEQ multiplex PCR; TCRdb has only the in-frame clones, and not every one. Of hundreds of thousands of clones in the sample, around 89% are singletons; the top ten hold just under 5%. The treatment is: about 20 received Ad26.COV2.S at low or high dose, single or two shots; a few received placebo; per-sample allocation not given. It was on day 63 after the first vaccine or placebo injection that samples were taken. The specimen comprised peripheral blood, sampled in a trial of Ad26.COV2.S vaccine versus placebo. The receptors were gathered from a person between 18 and 65 years old who received the Ad26.COV2.S COVID-19 vaccine or a placebo.

Comment on this clone: One end of the junction varies from germline; a read error may be responsible. Other DNA sequences in this specimen translate into the identical CDR3. The chain is built from TRBV28 and TRBJ1-2; D is unresolved. The CDR3 consists of 16 residues. Germline V lookup: CDR1 MDHEN, CDR2 SYDVKM. CDR3 sequence reads: CASSLGTLSANYGYTF. CDR3 DNA: TGTGCCAGCAGTTTAGGTACACTGAGTGCTAACTATGGCTACACCTTT.

The chain uses TRBV15 and TRBJ2-7; D is unclear. This CDR3 contains 13 residues. Germline V CDR1 and CDR2: LNHNV, YYDKDF (reference sequence). V was cut by 0 bases and J by 3 bases, with 6 bases left in between. CDR3 in DNA: TGTGCCACCAGCAGAGATCCATTCTACGAGCAGTACTTC. Its translation is CATSRDPFYEQYF.

The chain uses TRBV28 and TRBJ1-2; 7 bases are a match to TRBD1. The germline V gene encodes CDR1 MDHEN and CDR2 SYDVKM. The CDR3 is made up of 14 amino acids. V trimming: 6 bases; J trimming: 4 bases; junction bases outside the gene matches: 8. The CDR3 DNA sequence: TGTGCCAGCAGCCCTTCCGACAGGGTCTATGGCTACACCTTC. It translates to CASSPSDRVYGYTF.

The chain couples TRBV27 to TRBJ1-2; D possibly corresponds to TRBD1 (6 bases). CDR3 size: 14 residues. Germline loops: CDR1 MNHEY, CDR2 SMNVEV (reference sequence). Trimming pared 8 bases from V and 2 bases from J, leaving 15 bases between. CDR3: CASRRLQGNYGYTF. The CDR3 coding sequence is TGTGCCAGCCGAAGGCTACAGGGAAACTATGGCTACACCTTC.

The chain couples TRBV4-1 to TRBJ2-3; 9 nucleotides align to TRBD1. The CDR3 runs 16 residues. Germline lookup yields CDR1 MGHRA and CDR2 YSYEKL. With 8 bases clipped from V and 3 bases from J, the junction kept 12 bases outside the gene matches. The CDR3 DNA is TGCGCCAGCGGCCCACAGGGGGCGTTGGCTACAGATACGCAGTATTTT. This sequence encodes CASGPQGALATDTQYF.

The table lists this clone with a few counts. The chain has TRBV7-9 and TRBJ2-1, with TRBD1 matching over 9 bases. Germline V CDR1 and CDR2: SEHNR, FQNEAQ (reference sequence). V dropped 5 bases and J dropped 5; count of bases not matched to a gene: 4. The CDR3 contains 14 residues. This CDR3 reads CASSRTGEHNEQFF. Written as DNA, the CDR3 is TGTGCCAGCAGCCGGACAGGGGAACACAATGAGCAGTTCTTC. Full variable domain (missing parts from reference TRBV7-9 and TRBJ2-1): DTGVSQNPRHKITKRGQNVTFRCDPISEHNRLYWYRQTLGQGPEFLTYFQNEAQLEKSRLLSDRFSAERPKGSFSTLEIQRTEQGDSAMYLCASSRTGEHNEQFFGPGTRLTVL.